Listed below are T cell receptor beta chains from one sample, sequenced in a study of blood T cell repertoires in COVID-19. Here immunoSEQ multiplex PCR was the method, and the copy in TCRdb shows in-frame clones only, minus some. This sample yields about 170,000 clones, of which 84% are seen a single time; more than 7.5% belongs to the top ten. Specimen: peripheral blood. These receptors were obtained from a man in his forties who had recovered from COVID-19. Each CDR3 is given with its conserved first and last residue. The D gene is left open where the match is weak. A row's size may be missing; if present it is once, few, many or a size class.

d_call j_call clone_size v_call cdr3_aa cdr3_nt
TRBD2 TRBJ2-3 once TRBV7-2 CASRPGGATDTQYF TGTGCCAGCAGGCCGGGGGGGGCCACAGATACGCAGTATTTT
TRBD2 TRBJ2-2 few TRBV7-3 CASSLINLAGVPGELFF TGTGCCAGCAGCTTAATTAATTTGGCGGGAGTCCCCGGGGAGCTGTTTTTT
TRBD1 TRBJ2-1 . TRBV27 CASQTGYNEQFF TGTGCCAGTCAGACAGGGTACAATGAGCAGTTCTTC
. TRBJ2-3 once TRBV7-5 CARSLESRGIDTQYF TGTGCCAGAAGCTTAGAAAGCCGGGGGATAGATACGCAGTATTTT
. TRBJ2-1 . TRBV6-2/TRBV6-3 CASSYSPIGGIYNEQFF TGTGCCAGCAGTTACTCCCCTATCGGAGGAATCTACAATGAGCAGTTCTTC
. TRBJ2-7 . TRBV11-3 CASSFQNRDNLYF TGTGCCAGCAGCTTCCAGAACCGGGACAATTTGTACTTC
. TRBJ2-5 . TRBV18 CASSPPGRSETQYF TGTGCCAGCTCACCACCGGGGCGGTCCGAGACCCAGTACTTC
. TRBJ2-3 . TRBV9 CASSVGGLSDTQYF TGTGCCAGCAGCGTAGGGGGCTTGTCAGATACGCAGTATTTT
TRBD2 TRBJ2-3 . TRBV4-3 CASSQDGVAGGGSTDTQYF TGCGCCAGCAGCCAAGATGGAGTAGCGGGAGGTGGGAGCACAGATACGCAGTATTTT
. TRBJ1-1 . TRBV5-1 CASSLDIMNTEAFF TGCGCCAGCAGCTTGGACATAATGAACACTGAAGCTTTCTTT
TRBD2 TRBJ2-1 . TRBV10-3 CAIRGRAYNEQFF TGTGCCATCCGCGGGAGGGCCTACAATGAGCAGTTCTTC
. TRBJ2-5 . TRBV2 CASGRTSQETQYF TGTGCCAGCGGGCGGACTTCCCAAGAGACCCAGTACTTC
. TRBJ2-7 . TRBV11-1 CASSLVLGTSIDEQYF TGTGCCAGCAGCTTAGTGTTAGGGACATCCATTGACGAGCAGTACTTC
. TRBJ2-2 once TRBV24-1 CATLSPNGGELFF TGTGCCACCCTCTCTCCGAACGGCGGGGAGCTGTTTTTT
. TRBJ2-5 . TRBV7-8 CASSHKWRTDQETQYF TGTGCCAGCAGCCACAAATGGCGGACAGATCAAGAGACCCAGTACTTC
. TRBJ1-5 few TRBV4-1 CASSQEGGSQPQHF TGCGCCAGCAGCCAAGAAGGGGGAAGTCAGCCCCAGCATTTT
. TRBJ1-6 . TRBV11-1 CASSPRGGASPLHF TGTGCCAGCAGCCCCCGCGGTGGGGCATCACCCCTCCACTTT
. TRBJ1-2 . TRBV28 CASKLGGPLGYTF TGTGCCAGCAAGTTGGGCGGGCCCTTGGGCTACACCTTC
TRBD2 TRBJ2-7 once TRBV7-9 CASSPSGGAHEQYF TGTGCCAGCAGCCCTAGCGGGGGGGCCCACGAGCAGTACTTC
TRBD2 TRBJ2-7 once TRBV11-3 CASSSAGTKYEQYF TGTGCCAGCAGCTCAGCCGGGACTAAATACGAGCAGTACTTC
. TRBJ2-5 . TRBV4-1 CASSQEEEETQYF TGCGCCAGCAGCCAAGAGGAGGAGGAGACCCAGTACTTC
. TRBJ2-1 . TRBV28 CASSPPAVRDEQFF TGTGCCAGCAGCCCTCCGGCTGTGAGGGATGAGCAGTTCTTC
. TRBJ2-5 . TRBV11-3 CASSPGGTLETQYF TGTGCCAGCAGCCCGGGCGGGACTCTCGAGACCCAGTACTTC
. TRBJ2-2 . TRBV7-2 CASSSQGTTGELFF TGTGCCAGCAGTTCTCAGGGGACCACCGGGGAGCTGTTTTTT
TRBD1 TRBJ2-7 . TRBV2 CASTQGDSWEQYF TGTGCCAGCACTCAAGGGGACAGTTGGGAGCAGTACTTC
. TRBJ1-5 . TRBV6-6 CASSWAGGDQPQHF TGTGCCAGCAGTTGGGCGGGGGGTGATCAGCCCCAGCATTTT
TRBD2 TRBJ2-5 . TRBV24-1 CATGTSGRDVTQYF TGTGCCACTGGGACTAGCGGGAGGGACGTGACCCAGTACTTC
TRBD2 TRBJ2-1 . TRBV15 CATSRAATSIYNEQFF TGTGCCACCAGCAGGGCCGCGACTAGCATCTACAATGAGCAGTTCTTC
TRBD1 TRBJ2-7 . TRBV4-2 CASSQTGTGPYEQYF TGTGCCAGCAGCCAGACCGGGACAGGGCCCTACGAGCAGTACTTC
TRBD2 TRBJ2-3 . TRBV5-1 CASSLLGHYSIGLAGGTDTQYF TGCGCCAGCAGCTTGTTAGGGCACTATAGCATCGGACTGGCGGGGGGCACAGATACGCAGTATTTT
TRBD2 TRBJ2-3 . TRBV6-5 CASRLAGDTDTQYF TGTGCCAGCAGACTAGCGGGGGACACAGATACGCAGTATTTT
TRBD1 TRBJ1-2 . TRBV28 CASSARDSRFYGYTF TGTGCCAGCAGTGCACGGGACAGTAGGTTCTATGGCTACACCTTC
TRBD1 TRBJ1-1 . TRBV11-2 CASSPRTGVGTEAFF TGTGCCAGCAGCCCAAGGACAGGGGTAGGCACTGAAGCTTTCTTT